This entry lists 2 T cell receptor beta chains sequenced from one sample in a study of CD8 T cells in Susac syndrome (dated by TCRdb to 2018 to 2020). The method was the immunoSEQ multiplex PCR assay. RNA was extracted using the RNeasy kit, and about 0.5 to 1 ug of the RNA was reverse transcribed with random hexamers. TCRdb cleaned the public reads at Q25 with fastp, built clones with MiXCR and kept in-frame beta chains. Entries are consolidated by CDR3 protein sequence, retaining the most common genes and DNA. Here the sample has over 140,000 distinct CDR3 sequences; 85% to 95% occur a single time. Of the sample, roughly 0.14% is held by the ten largest clones. Specimen: CD4+ T cells from PBMCs. These receptors were collected from a human donor with Susac syndrome.

The chain has TRBV28 and TRBJ2-7, with D possibly called TRBD1 or TRBD2 (5 bases each). The CDR3 covers 14 residues. V dropped 6 bases and J dropped 5 bases, with 17 bases sitting between them. Germline lookup yields CDR1 MDHEN and CDR2 SYDVKM. The CDR3 region has the DNA TGTGCCAGCAGCCCCAACAGGCTAGCCGACGAGCAGTACTTC. Translated, it gives CASSPNRLADEQYF. Drawing the rest from reference TRBV28 and TRBJ2-7, the complete variable domain is DVKVTQSSRYLVKRTGEKVFLECVQDMDHENMFWYRQDPGLGLRLIYFSYDVKMKEKGDIPEGYSVSREKKERFSLILESASTNQTSMYLCASSPNRLADEQYFGPGTRLTVT.

In DNA, the CDR3 is TGTGCCATCGCCCCAGGTGAAGGACAGACCCAGTACTTC. Its protein is CAIAPGEGQTQYF. V and J are TRBV19 and TRBJ2-5, with D uncertain. The CDR3 length is 13 residues. Germline values: CDR1 LNHDA, CDR2 SQIVND (reference sequence). Trimming left V 10 bases short and J 6 bases short, with 18 bases between.